This TCR beta chain was identified during a study of shared clonotypes between healthy human individuals (TCRdb year 2020). With regard to the full study: A couple of women and a few men aged 18 to 49 years were included in the cohort. For each donor, three plates each were used for CD4 naive and CD4 memory, two plates were used for CD8 naive, and one plate was used for CD8 memory. To increase sequencing depth and limit assay-specific biases, TCR repertoire library preparation and sequencing were carried out by different laboratories using diverse techniques. To estimate repertoire size and how much clonotypes are shared between individuals, the study performed deep sequencing of blood TCR repertoires from 4 to 6 healthy adults. Per donor, leukapheresis produced somewhere between about 0.94 and 9.5 billion PBMCs. Findings and caveats that apply to the study as a whole: The small number of donors limited the genetic and exposure-history diversity represented. Estimated clonotype richness was generally larger for naive than for memory subsets. Clonotypes shared by all four sorted-subset donors showed higher generation probabilities than non-shared clonotypes. Sampling was restricted to blood, and TCR repertoires in tissues likely differ from the TCR repertoires found in blood. When a handful of donors were compared, the shared fraction of clonotypes was about 5% for naive CD4, over 3% for naive CD8, 2% to 2.5% for memory CD4, and 0.4% for memory CD8. Even with the large sequencing depth, rarefaction of the sorted-subset datasets indicated that sequencing was incomplete. Based on pairwise subsampling, the degree of clonotype sharing among donors was expected to be affected by sequencing depth.

V is reduced by 4 bases and J by 5 bases, leaving a spacing of 14 bases between them. The CDR3, cysteine through phenylalanine, is 14 amino acids long. CDR3 DNA only is kept here, 42 bases in frame from base 1. For CDR1 and CDR2, the germline V gene (reference sequence) lists WNHNN and SYGVQD. Healthy HIV-negative adults with no recently reported acute infections or vaccinations were included as donors. All donors were Caucasian adults living in Nashville, Tennessee, USA. CD8 memory samples were composed of magnetically selected CD45RO+ cells combined with CCR7-negative CD45RA+ effector memory (TemRA) cells. Blood was obtained by leukapheresis, after which PBMCs were separated by Ficoll-Histopaque density gradient centrifugation and cryopreserved in liquid nitrogen vapor phase. Purity and quantity of every magnetically sorted T cell population were checked by analytical flow cytometry. Genomic DNA was isolated from each sorted fraction and quantified by UV absorbance on a Nanodrop 2000c.

Using the deep immunoSEQ assay, multiplex PCR amplified TCR CDR3 regions from genomic DNA. Genomic DNA extracted from each cell subset was distributed evenly over all wells of several immunoSEQ 96-well plates, and each plate served as one replicate. For sorted subsets, approximately 190 ng of genomic DNA, equivalent to about 30,000 T cell genomes, went into each replicate PCR. The purified libraries were quantified using a Qubit 3.0 fluorometer, sized with a Bioanalyzer 2100, and then quantified again using the KAPA Library Quantification kit. A separate single-read 150-cycle Illumina NextSeq 550 flow cell was used to sequence each immunoSEQ 96-well plate. The original pipeline was this. Because the immunoSEQ output held only junctional sequences and lacked quality scores, the filtering could not match the filtering applied to full-length reads. Sequences were annotated with PyIR, a Python wrapper for IgBLAST v1.9, and V/J genes and CDR3 were assigned using IMGT germline references. Reads with weak V/J assignments (E-value above 1e-6), missing CDR3, stop codons, out-of-frame junctions, or ambiguous translated residues were removed. V3J clonotypes were defined as sequences sharing an identical inferred V gene, J gene, and CDR3 amino acid sequence. Percentage overlap between repertoires was calculated by dividing the number of shared unique clonotypes by the size of the smaller repertoire. Repertoire richness was assessed with RTK rarefaction, the Chao1 estimator, and Recon v2.1 estimates of unobserved clonotypes. For all TCRbeta clonotypes obtained by the gDNA method from a handful of donors, generation probabilities were computed with OLGA. The table comes from immuneACCESS by way of TCRdb, which keeps in-frame sequences with V and J called. Part of the clones is missing from these tables; in studies checked, under half for an unresolved V gene and the rest for unknown reasons. V and J calls and clone size come straight from that table; D and trimming were deduced from the DNA. The sample has around 100,000 clones on record, 67% of them singletons. The ten most abundant clones make up approximately 24% of the sample.

A remark on this clone: The antigen it binds to is not known. Base qualities are not recorded, but no much larger clone differs from it by a single base.

This TCR came from a woman in her twenties or thirties in good health. The material sequenced was memory CD8+ T cells sorted from blood. The label giving this sample's cell subset or site can be read as: CD45RO+ cells pooled with CCR7-negative TemRA cells. The chain employs TRBV10-1 and TRBJ2-5; too little of a D gene remains to name it. The DNA sequence is given as TGCGCCAGCAGTGCTGACACCTCCAGGGAGACCCAGTACTTC. This is translated as CASSADTSRETQYF.